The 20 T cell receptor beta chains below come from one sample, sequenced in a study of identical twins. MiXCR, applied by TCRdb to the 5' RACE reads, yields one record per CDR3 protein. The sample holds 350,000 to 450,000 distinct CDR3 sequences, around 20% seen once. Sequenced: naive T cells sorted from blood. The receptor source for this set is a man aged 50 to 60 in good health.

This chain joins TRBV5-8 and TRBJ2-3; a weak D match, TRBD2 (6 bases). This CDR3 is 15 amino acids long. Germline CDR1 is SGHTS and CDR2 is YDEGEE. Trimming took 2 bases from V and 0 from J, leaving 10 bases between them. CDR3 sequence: CASSFAGMSTDTQYF. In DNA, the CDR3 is TGTGCCAGCAGCTTTGCGGGGATGAGCACAGATACGCAGTATTTT.

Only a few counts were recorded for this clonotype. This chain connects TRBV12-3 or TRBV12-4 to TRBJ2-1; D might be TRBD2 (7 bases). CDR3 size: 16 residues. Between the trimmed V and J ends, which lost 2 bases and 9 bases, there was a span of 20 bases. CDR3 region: CASSLRSGTPIIEQFF. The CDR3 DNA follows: TGTGCCAGCAGTTTACGGAGCGGGACACCAATCATTGAGCAGTTCTTC.

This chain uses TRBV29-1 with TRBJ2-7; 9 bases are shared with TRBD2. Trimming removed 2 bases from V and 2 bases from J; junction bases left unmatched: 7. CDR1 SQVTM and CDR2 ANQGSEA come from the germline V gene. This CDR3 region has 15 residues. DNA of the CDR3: TGCAGCGTTGAACAGAAGCGGGGGGCCACCTACGAGCAGTACTTC. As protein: CSVEQKRGATYEQYF.

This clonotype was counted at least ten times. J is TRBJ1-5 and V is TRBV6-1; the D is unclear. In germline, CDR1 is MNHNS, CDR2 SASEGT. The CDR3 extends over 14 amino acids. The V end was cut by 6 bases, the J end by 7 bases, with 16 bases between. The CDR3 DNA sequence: TGTGCCAGCAGCCCTAGCATTCGGGCCCAGCCCCAGCATTTT. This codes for CASSPSIRAQPQHF.

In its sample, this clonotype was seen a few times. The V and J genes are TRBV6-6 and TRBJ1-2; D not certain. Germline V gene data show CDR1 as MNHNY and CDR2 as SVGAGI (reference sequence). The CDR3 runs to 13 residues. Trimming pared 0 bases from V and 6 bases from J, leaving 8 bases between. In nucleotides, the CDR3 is TGTGCCAGCAGTTACTCGCCCCGGAATGGCTACACCTTC. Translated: CASSYSPRNGYTF.

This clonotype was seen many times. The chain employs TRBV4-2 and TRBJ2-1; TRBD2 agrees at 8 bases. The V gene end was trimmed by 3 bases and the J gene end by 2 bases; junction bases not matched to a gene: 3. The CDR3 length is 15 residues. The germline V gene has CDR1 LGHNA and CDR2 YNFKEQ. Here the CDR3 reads CASSQSGGTYNEQFF. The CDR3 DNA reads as TGTGCCAGCAGCCAGAGCGGGGGAACCTACAATGAGCAGTTCTTC.

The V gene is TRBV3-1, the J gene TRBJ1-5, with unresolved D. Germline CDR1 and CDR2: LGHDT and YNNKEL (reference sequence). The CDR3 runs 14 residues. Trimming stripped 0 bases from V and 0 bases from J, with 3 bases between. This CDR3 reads CASSQDISNQPQHF. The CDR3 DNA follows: TGTGCCAGCAGCCAAGATATTAGCAATCAGCCCCAGCATTTT. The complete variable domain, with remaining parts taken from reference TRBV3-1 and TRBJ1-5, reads DTAVSQTPKYLVTQMGNDKSIKCEQNLGHDTMYWYKQDSKKFLKIMFSYNNKELIINETVPNRFSPKSPDKAHLNLHINSLELGDSAVYFCASSQDISNQPQHFGDGTRLSIL.

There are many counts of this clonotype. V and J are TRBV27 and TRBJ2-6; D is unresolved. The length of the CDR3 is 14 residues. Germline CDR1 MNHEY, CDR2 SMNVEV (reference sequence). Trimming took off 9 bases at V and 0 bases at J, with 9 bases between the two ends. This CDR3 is CASSHSSGANVLTF. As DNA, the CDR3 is TGTGCCAGTAGTCACAGCTCTGGGGCCAACGTCCTGACTTTC.

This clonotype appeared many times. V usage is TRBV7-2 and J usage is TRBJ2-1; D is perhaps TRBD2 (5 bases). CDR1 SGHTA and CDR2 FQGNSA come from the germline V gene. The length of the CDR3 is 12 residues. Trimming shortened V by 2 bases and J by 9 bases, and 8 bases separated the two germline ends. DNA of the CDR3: TGTGCCAGCAGCTTACGGGCGGGTGAGCAGTTCTTC. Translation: CASSLRAGEQFF. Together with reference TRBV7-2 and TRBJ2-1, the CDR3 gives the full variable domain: GAGVSQSPSNKVTEKGKDVELRCDPISGHTALYWYRQSLGQGLEFLIYFQGNSAPDKSGLPSDRFSAERTGGSVSTLTIQRTQQEDSAVYLCASSLRAGEQFFGPGTRLTVL.

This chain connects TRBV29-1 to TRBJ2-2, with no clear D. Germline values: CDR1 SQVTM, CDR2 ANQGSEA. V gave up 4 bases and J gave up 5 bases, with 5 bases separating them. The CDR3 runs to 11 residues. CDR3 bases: TGCAGCGTTGGACTGACCGGGGAGCTGTTTTTT. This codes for CSVGLTGELFF.

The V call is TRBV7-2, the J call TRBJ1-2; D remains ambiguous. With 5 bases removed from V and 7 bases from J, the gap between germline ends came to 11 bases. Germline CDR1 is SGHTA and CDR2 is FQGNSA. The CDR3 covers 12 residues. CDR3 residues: CASSPGVPGYTF. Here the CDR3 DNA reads TGTGCCAGCAGCCCGGGAGTCCCTGGCTACACCTTC.

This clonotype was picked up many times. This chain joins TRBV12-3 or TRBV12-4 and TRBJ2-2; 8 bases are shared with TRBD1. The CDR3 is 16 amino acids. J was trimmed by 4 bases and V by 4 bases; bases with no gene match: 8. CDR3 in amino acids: CASSSRTGTITGELFF. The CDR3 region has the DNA TGTGCCAGCAGTTCGCGGACAGGGACGATCACCGGGGAGCTGTTTTTT.

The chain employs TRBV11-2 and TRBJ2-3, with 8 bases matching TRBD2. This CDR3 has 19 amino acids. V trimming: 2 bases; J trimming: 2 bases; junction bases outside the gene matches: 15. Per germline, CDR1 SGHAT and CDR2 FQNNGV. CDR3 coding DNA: TGTGCCAGCAGCTTAATGGCTTTGCGGGGGGCCGGCGACACAGATACGCAGTATTTT. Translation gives CASSLMALRGAGDTDTQYF.

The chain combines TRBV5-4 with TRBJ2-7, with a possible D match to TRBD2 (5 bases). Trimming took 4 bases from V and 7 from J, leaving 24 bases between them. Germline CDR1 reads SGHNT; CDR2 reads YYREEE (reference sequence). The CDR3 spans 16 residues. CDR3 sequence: CASSLGALRSSYEQYF. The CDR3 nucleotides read TGTGCCAGCAGCCTGGGAGCCCTTCGCAGCAGCTATGAGCAGTACTTC.

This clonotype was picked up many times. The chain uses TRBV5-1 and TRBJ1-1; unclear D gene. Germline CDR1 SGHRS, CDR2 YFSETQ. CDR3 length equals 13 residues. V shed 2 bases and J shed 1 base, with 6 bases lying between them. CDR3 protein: CASSLRQNTEAFF. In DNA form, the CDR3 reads TGCGCCAGCAGCTTACGACAGAACACTGAAGCTTTCTTT. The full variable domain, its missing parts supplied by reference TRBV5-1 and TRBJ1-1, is KAGVTQTPRYLIKTRGQQVTLSCSPISGHRSVSWYQQTPGQGLQFLFEYFSETQRNKGNFPGRFSGRQFSNSRSEMNVSTLELGDSALYLCASSLRQNTEAFFGQGTRLTVV.

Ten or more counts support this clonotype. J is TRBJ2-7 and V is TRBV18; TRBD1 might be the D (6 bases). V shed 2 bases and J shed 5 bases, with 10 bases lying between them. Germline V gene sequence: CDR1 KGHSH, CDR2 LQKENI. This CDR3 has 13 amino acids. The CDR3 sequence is CASSPYRTDEQYF. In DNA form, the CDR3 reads TGTGCCAGCTCACCATATCGGACAGACGAGCAGTACTTC.

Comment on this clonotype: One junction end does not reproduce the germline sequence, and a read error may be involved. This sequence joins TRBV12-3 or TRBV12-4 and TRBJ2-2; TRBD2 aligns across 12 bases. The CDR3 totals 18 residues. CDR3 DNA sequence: TGTGCCAGCACTTTAGGTCCTAGCGGGAGGGCCCACACCGGGGAGCTGTTTTTT. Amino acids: CASTLGPSGRAHTGELFF.

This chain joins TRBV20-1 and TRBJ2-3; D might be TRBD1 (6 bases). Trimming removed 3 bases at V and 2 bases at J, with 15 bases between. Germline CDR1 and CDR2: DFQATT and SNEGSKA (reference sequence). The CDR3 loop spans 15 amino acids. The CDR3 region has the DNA TGCAGTGCTAGGAGCTGGACAGTAAACACAGATACGCAGTATTTT. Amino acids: CSARSWTVNTDTQYF.

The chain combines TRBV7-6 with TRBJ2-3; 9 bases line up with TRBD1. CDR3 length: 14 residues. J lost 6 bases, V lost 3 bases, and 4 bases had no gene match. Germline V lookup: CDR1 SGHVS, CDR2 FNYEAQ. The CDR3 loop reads CASSLTGGADTQYF. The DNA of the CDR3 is TGTGCCAGCAGCTTGACAGGGGGAGCTGATACGCAGTATTTT.

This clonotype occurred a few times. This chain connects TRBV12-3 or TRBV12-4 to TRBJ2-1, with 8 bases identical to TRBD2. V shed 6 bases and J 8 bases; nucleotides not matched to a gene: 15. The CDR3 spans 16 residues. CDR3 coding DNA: TGTGCCAGCAGCCCTAGGGGGGCGGGAGGAACGGATGAGCAGTTCTTC. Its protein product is CASSPRGAGGTDEQFF.